Shown below are 31 T cell receptor beta chains from a single sample sequenced in a study of T cell repertoires in cytomegalovirus infection. MiXCR, applied by TCRdb to the reads, yields one record per CDR3 protein. The repertoire holds under 300,000 distinct CDR3 sequences, approximately 15% seen once, with 40% to 55% in the top ten. The sample comprised CD8+ T cells from PBMCs. These receptors were collected from a human donor in good health (CMV status not recorded). Some clones in this sample may be carry-over from other donors' samples.

This clonotype was detected many times. The rearrangement joins TRBV27 to TRBJ1-3, with D maybe TRBD1 (5 bases). Germline CDR1 and CDR2: MNHEY and SMNVEV (reference sequence). This CDR3 region has 14 residues. Trimming took off 6 bases at V and 0 bases at J, with 9 bases between the two ends. This chain's CDR3 is CASRRGSSGNTIYF. The CDR3 DNA sequence: TGTGCCAGCAGGCGGGGGAGCTCTGGAAACACCATATATTTT.

The table lists this clonotype with a count of one. The rearrangement uses TRBV6-2 or TRBV6-3 and TRBJ1-5; D gene ambiguous. Trimming removed 10 bases from V and 9 bases from J, with 19 bases in between. From germline, CDR1 is MNHEY and CDR2 SVGEGT. The CDR3 covers 13 residues. CDR3 in amino acids: CATTDETLWPQHF. The CDR3 bases are TGTGCCACTACGGACGAGACCCTTTGGCCCCAGCATTTT.

The rearrangement uses TRBV2 and TRBJ2-7; D remains unclear. The CDR3 has 12 residues. Trimming removed 6 bases at V and 5 bases at J, with 11 bases between. CDR1 SNHLY and CDR2 FYNNEI come from the germline V gene. The chain's CDR3 is CASSSGLDEQYF. The CDR3 DNA follows: TGTGCCAGCAGCTCCGGCCTCGACGAGCAGTACTTC.

This clonotype was counted only a few times. The gene calls are TRBV13 and TRBJ2-1, with 11 bases identical to TRBD1. Trimming at V came to 5 bases and at J to 2 bases, leaving 14 bases not matched to a gene. This CDR3 contains 19 residues. The germline CDR1 and CDR2 sequences are PRHDT and FYEKMQ (reference sequence). This CDR3 reads CASSTGTGGFPNPYNEQFF. The CDR3 DNA sequence: TGTGCCAGCAGCACCGGGACAGGGGGTTTCCCAAACCCCTACAATGAGCAGTTCTTC.

This sequence joins TRBV28 and TRBJ2-1; TRBD1 might be the D (5 bases). The CDR3 runs 15 residues. From germline, CDR1 is MDHEN and CDR2 SYDVKM. Trimming left V 6 bases short and J 6 bases short, with 18 bases between. The CDR3 region is CASRRGTDLGNEQFF. In DNA form, the CDR3 reads TGTGCCAGCAGAAGGGGCACGGACCTTGGCAATGAGCAGTTCTTC.

The gene calls are TRBV12-5 and TRBJ1-5; TRBD1 is a possible D gene (5 bases). The V end lost 1 base, the J end lost 6 bases, and 25 bases lay between the germline ends. The length of the CDR3 is 19 residues. From germline, CDR1 is LGHNT and CDR2 FRNRAP. CDR3 sequence: CASGLAMRPGVSVAQPQHF. The CDR3 nucleotides are TGTGCTAGTGGTTTGGCCATGCGACCGGGGGTATCCGTCGCTCAGCCCCAGCATTTT.

This clonotype was observed at least ten times. The CDR3 nucleotides are TGTGCCAGCAGACCTCGGGACAGGGGATCGGACACAGATACGCAGTATTTT. As protein: CASRPRDRGSDTDTQYF. V and J are TRBV7-8 and TRBJ2-3, with TRBD1 identical over 10 bases. Germline assignment: CDR1 SGHVS and CDR2 FQNEAQ. With 6 bases clipped from V and 2 bases from J, the junction kept 11 bases outside the gene matches. The CDR3 totals 17 residues. Full variable domain (missing parts from reference TRBV7-8 and TRBJ2-3): GAGVSQSPRYKVAKRGQDVALRCDPISGHVSLFWYQQALGQGPEFLTYFQNEAQLDKSGLPSDRFFAERPEGSVSTLKIQRTQQEDSAVYLCASRPRDRGSDTDTQYFGPGTRLTVL.

A note on this clonotype: Being one base from a much bigger clone, this may be a read error. This rearrangement joins TRBV7-6 to TRBJ2-4; 7 bases match TRBD1. The CDR3 runs 14 residues. Germline V gene lookup returns CDR1 SGHVS and CDR2 FNYEAQ. This CDR3 reads CTSSSDRDKNIQYF. CDR3 in DNA: TGTACCAGCAGCTCTGACAGGGACAAAAACATTCAGTACTTC.

This clonotype was detected many times. A much larger clone lies one base from this, so it may be a read error. The V and J genes are TRBV6-5 and TRBJ2-2; TRBD1 agrees at 7 bases. Trimming removed 0 bases from V and 5 bases from J; junction bases left unmatched: 3. Per the germline V gene, CDR1 is MNHEY and CDR2 is SVGAGI. The CDR3 runs to 15 residues. DNA for the CDR3: TGTGCCAGCAGTTACTCGACAGGGTGGACCGGGGAGCTGTTTTTT. Translating gives CASSYSTGWTGELFF.

This clonotype was seen repeatedly, ten times or more. The chain joins TRBV7-2 to TRBJ1-6; 7 positions match TRBD1. The CDR3 length is 13 residues. With 6 bases clipped from V and 9 bases from J, the junction kept 5 bases outside the gene matches. Germline V CDR1 and CDR2: SGHTA, FQGNSA. CDR3 loop: CASREGAGSPLHF. CDR3 DNA: TGTGCCAGCAGGGAGGGGGCTGGTTCACCCCTCCACTTT.

In its sample, this clonotype was seen many times. The rearrangement joins TRBV6-5 to TRBJ1-6, with 7 bases matching TRBD1. The CDR3 length is 23 residues. V lost 4 bases to trimming and J lost 4 bases; unmatched junction nucleotides: 28. Germline V CDR1 and CDR2: MNHEY, SVGAGI. CDR3 protein: CASSFTKQGNLRYNTGYNSPLHF. DNA for the CDR3: TGTGCCAGCAGTTTTACTAAACAGGGGAATCTACGGTATAATACAGGATATAATTCACCCCTCCACTTT.

This clonotype occurred many times. V and J are TRBV28 and TRBJ2-7; tentatively, D is TRBD1 (5 bases). The CDR3 has 13 amino acids. Germline loops: CDR1 MDHEN, CDR2 SYDVKM. With 2 bases removed from V and 2 bases from J, the gap between germline ends came to 7 bases. For the CDR3, the DNA is TGTGCCAGCAGTTTAGGCAGGGCCTACGAGCAGTACTTC. Translating it yields CASSLGRAYEQYF.

This clonotype was recorded at least ten times. The chain uses TRBV28 and TRBJ1-5; D ambiguous. The CDR3 is 12 amino acids. Per the germline V gene, CDR1 is MDHEN and CDR2 is SYDVKM. The V end was cut by 3 bases, the J end by 4 bases, with 4 bases between. As DNA, the CDR3 is TGTGCCAGCAGTTTCCAAAATCAGCCCCAGCATTTT. Translation gives CASSFQNQPQHF. Supplemented by reference TRBV28 and TRBJ1-5, the full variable domain reads DVKVTQSSRYLVKRTGEKVFLECVQDMDHENMFWYRQDPGLGLRLIYFSYDVKMKEKGDIPEGYSVSREKKERFSLILESASTNQTSMYLCASSFQNQPQHFGDGTRLSIL.

The rearrangement joins TRBV7-9 to TRBJ2-1; tentatively, D is TRBD1 or TRBD2 (5 bases each). Trimming left V 4 bases short and J 2 bases short, with 12 bases between. The CDR3 totals 15 residues. In germline, CDR1 is SEHNR, CDR2 FQNEAQ (reference sequence). CDR3 protein: CASSSGPTPYNEQFF. CDR3 nucleotides: TGTGCCAGCAGCTCGGGACCAACCCCCTACAATGAGCAGTTCTTC.

Many counts were recorded for this clonotype. The V and J genes are TRBV12-3 or TRBV12-4 and TRBJ2-5; TRBD2 matches at 9 bases. V gave up 2 bases and J gave up 3 bases; unmatched junction bases: 4. The CDR3 covers 15 residues. This chain's CDR3 is CASSLSGGLKETQYF. For the CDR3, the DNA is TGTGCCAGCAGTTTAAGCGGGGGGTTAAAAGAGACCCAGTACTTC.

About this clonotype: A junction end diverges from the germline sequence, so it may reflect a read error. This chain joins TRBV7-9 and TRBJ1-1; 7 nucleotides agree with TRBD1. This CDR3 has 11 residues. The V gene's germline CDR1 is SEHNR and CDR2 FQNEAQ (reference sequence). Here the CDR3 DNA reads TGTGCCAGCAGCTTAAATCGGGACAGATGGTTT. Translating gives CASSLNRDRWF. Full variable domain (rest looked up from reference TRBV7-9 and TRBJ1-1): DTGVSQNPRHKITKRGQNVTFRCDPISEHNRLYWYRQTLGQGPEFLTYFQNEAQLEKSRLLSDRFSAERPKGSFSTLEIQRTEQGDSAMYLCASSLNRDRWFGQGTRLTVV.

This clonotype turned up a few times. The chain couples TRBV20-1 to TRBJ1-4; D is possibly TRBD1 (5 bases). The germline gives CDR1 DFQATT, CDR2 SNEGSKA (reference sequence). The CDR3 contains 13 residues. Trimming took 4 bases from V and 3 from J, leaving 9 bases between them. The CDR3 DNA is TGCAGTGCTAAAGGGGCTGCTAATGAAAAACTGTTTTTT. Protein product: CSAKGAANEKLFF.

The rearrangement joins TRBV29-1 to TRBJ2-1; D call uncertain. Germline values: CDR1 SQVTM, CDR2 ANQGSEA. Trimming left V 4 bases short and J 0 bases short, with 10 bases between. This CDR3 is built from 14 residues. Here the CDR3 DNA reads TGCAGCGTTGTGCCCACGAGCTCCTACAATGAGCAGTTCTTC. Its protein is CSVVPTSSYNEQFF.

The chain combines TRBV20-1 with TRBJ2-1, with D perhaps TRBD2 (5 bases). Germline CDR1 DFQATT, CDR2 SNEGSKA (reference sequence). This CDR3 spans 14 amino acids. V shed 0 bases and J shed 3 bases, with 9 bases lying between them. The chain's CDR3 is CSARDPGNYNEQFF. The CDR3 nucleotides read TGCAGTGCTAGAGATCCCGGGAACTACAATGAGCAGTTCTTC.

CDR3 loop: CSAVLAGGLGYEQYF. DNA of the CDR3: TGCAGTGCTGTACTAGCGGGGGGGCTAGGCTACGAGCAGTACTTC. This chain connects TRBV20-1 to TRBJ2-7; 13 positions agree with TRBD2. Germline V gene data show CDR1 as DFQATT and CDR2 as SNEGSKA (reference sequence). This CDR3 region has 15 residues. V gave up 5 bases and J gave up 3 bases; unmatched junction bases: 7.

The table lists this clonotype with a few counts. A junction end diverges from the germline sequence, so it may reflect a read error. V gene TRBV12-3 or TRBV12-4 combines with J gene TRBJ2-1; tentative D call: TRBD2 (6 bases). This CDR3 comprises 15 residues. CDR3 protein: CASILNTPGRYEQFF. The CDR3 DNA follows: TGTGCCAGCATTTTAAACACCCCAGGGAGGTATGAGCAGTTCTTC.

In this sample, this clonotype turned up a few times. The chain employs TRBV10-3 and TRBJ2-3, with D possibly TRBD2 on 6 matching bases. In germline, CDR1 is ENHRY, CDR2 SYGVKD. CDR3 length: 16 amino acids. Deletions cut 8 bases from V and 3 bases from J, with 21 bases between. Written as DNA, the CDR3 is TGTGCCATCCTAAATGGGCAGGAGGGATCGACAGATACGCAGTATTTT. This encodes CAILNGQEGSTDTQYF.

This clonotype was picked up many times. The V call is TRBV28, the J call TRBJ1-2; 12 bases are a match to TRBD1. Germline V gene data show CDR1 as MDHEN and CDR2 as SYDVKM. The trim removed 5 bases at V and 5 bases at J, leaving 3 bases unmatched. The CDR3 runs to 14 residues. The CDR3 coding sequence is TGTGCCAGCAGTACGGGACAGGGGGCGTATGGCTACACCTTC. Translation: CASSTGQGAYGYTF.

In this sample, this clonotype turned up many times. The rearrangement links TRBV7-9 to TRBJ2-5, with 10 bases aligning to TRBD2. The V and J ends lost 4 bases and 1 base, in that order; junction bases with no gene match: 6. From germline, CDR1 is SEHNR and CDR2 FQNEAQ (reference sequence). The CDR3 is 16 amino acids. DNA of the CDR3: TGTGCCAGCAGCTGGGGCCAGCGGGGGGGCCAAGAGACCCAGTACTTC. Protein sequence: CASSWGQRGGQETQYF.

This clonotype was picked up many times. V gene TRBV7-2 combines with J gene TRBJ2-7; possible D gene TRBD1, 5 bases. CDR3 length: 16 residues. Germline CDR1 SGHTA, CDR2 FQGNSA. V was trimmed by 1 base and J by 2 bases, leaving 15 bases between them. The CDR3 here is CASSLGVAGPTYEQYF. In DNA, the CDR3 is TGTGCCAGCAGCTTAGGGGTCGCAGGGCCCACCTACGAGCAGTACTTC.

This clonotype was picked up a small number of times. The chain recombines TRBV2 with TRBJ1-6, with 9 bases lining up with TRBD1. Germline values: CDR1 SNHLY, CDR2 FYNNEI. CDR3 length: 14 amino acids. J gave up 7 bases and V 8 bases, and 6 bases lay outside the gene matches. DNA of the CDR3: TGTGCCAGCGTAGGGACAGGGTACAATTCACCCCTCCACTTT. It yields the protein CASVGTGYNSPLHF. The full variable domain, in which reference TRBV2 and TRBJ1-6 provide the parts outside the CDR3, is EPEVTQTPSHQVTQMGQEVILRCVPISNHLYFYWYRQILGQKVEFLVSFYNNEISEKSEIFDDQFSVERPDGSNFTLKIRSTKLEDSAMYFCASVGTGYNSPLHFGNGTRLTVT.

In its sample, this clonotype was seen a few times. The chain joins TRBV28 to TRBJ1-6; 7 bases align to TRBD1. The germline CDR1 and CDR2 sequences are MDHEN and SYDVKM. V was pared by 5 bases and J by 9 bases, with 10 bases of the junction left unmatched. CDR3 length: 15 amino acids. CDR3 nucleotide sequence: TGTGCCAGCAGTCTCGACAGGGTGAAATCTTCACCCCTCCACTTT. This gives the protein CASSLDRVKSSPLHF.

This clonotype came up a few times. V usage is TRBV7-8 and J usage is TRBJ1-1; 7 bases line up with TRBD1. The CDR3 totals 18 residues. Losses at the gene ends were 4 bases for V and 0 bases for J; bases not matched to a gene: 14. The germline CDR1 and CDR2 sequences are SGHVS and FQNEAQ. DNA of the CDR3: TGTGCCAGCAGCTCGCTGATGCCCGGGACAGAGATGAACACTGAAGCTTTCTTT. This gives the protein CASSSLMPGTEMNTEAFF.

This clonotype was seen at least ten times. The rearrangement links TRBV7-2 to TRBJ2-5; TRBD1 aligns across 10 bases. Germline trimming cut 4 bases from V and 5 bases from J; bases unmatched to any gene: 4. This CDR3 has 14 amino acids. Germline V gives CDR1 SGHTA, CDR2 FQGNSA. The CDR3 DNA reads TGTGCCAGCAGCTGGACAGGGGGGGGGGAGACCCAGTACTTC. Translation: CASSWTGGGETQYF.

This clonotype was recorded at least ten times. V and J are TRBV7-9 and TRBJ1-5; 9 positions agree with TRBD1. The CDR3 is 15 amino acids. Losses at the gene ends were 5 bases for V and 3 bases for J; bases not matched to a gene: 5. CDR1 SEHNR and CDR2 FQNEAQ come from the germline V gene (reference sequence). The chain's CDR3 is CASSQGQGYNQPQHF. CDR3 bases: TGTGCCAGCAGCCAGGGACAGGGCTACAATCAGCCCCAGCATTTT.

This clonotype has more than one count but fewer than ten. The J gene is TRBJ2-7, the V gene TRBV5-1; the D is unclear. In germline, CDR1 is SGHRS, CDR2 YFSETQ. Trimming removed 2 bases at V and 0 bases at J, with 9 bases between. The CDR3 contains 14 residues. In DNA, the CDR3 is TGCGCCAGCAGCTTTCGGCCTTCCTCCTACGAGCAGTACTTC. Translation: CASSFRPSSYEQYF. The whole variable domain, remainder taken from reference TRBV5-1 and TRBJ2-7, is KAGVTQTPRYLIKTRGQQVTLSCSPISGHRSVSWYQQTPGQGLQFLFEYFSETQRNKGNFPGRFSGRQFSNSRSEMNVSTLELGDSALYLCASSFRPSSYEQYFGPGTRLTVT.